Below are 28 T cell receptor beta chains sequenced from a single sample in a study of Ad26.COV2.S vaccination and SARS-CoV-2 variants. Stated treatment: some 20 received Ad26.COV2.S at low or high dose, single or two shots; 5 received placebo; per-sample allocation not given. Material that was analyzed had been drawn on day 63 after the first vaccine or placebo injection. Method: immunoSEQ multiplex PCR; TCRdb's copy keeps in-frame clones and lacks some. This sample has some 460,000 clones, with around 89% found just once. Specimen: peripheral blood, collected in a trial of Ad26.COV2.S vaccine versus placebo. The receptors were sampled from a person aged 18-60 years who received the Ad26.COV2.S COVID-19 vaccine or a placebo.

This clone was counted only a few times. V usage is TRBV18 and J usage is TRBJ1-6; D is uncertain. Per germline, CDR1 KGHSH and CDR2 LQKENI. This CDR3 is 15 amino acids long. Trimming stripped 2 bases from V and 11 bases from J, with 16 bases between. CDR3 coding DNA: TGTGCCAGCTCACCAGCGGGTGGGGTAGGTCCACCCCTCCACTTT. Translating it yields CASSPAGGVGPPLHF.

The chain uses TRBV7-2 and TRBJ1-3, with 7 bases identical to TRBD1. The CDR3 runs to 17 residues. V shed 3 bases and J 4 bases; nucleotides not matched to a gene: 12. CDR1 and CDR2 from the germline V gene are SGHTA and FQGNSA. The CDR3 DNA sequence: TGTGCCAGCAGCTTGGGGCTACAGGGGAAGGCCGGAAACACCATATATTTT. As protein: CASSLGLQGKAGNTIYF.

The CDR3 DNA reads as TGTGCCAGCAGCTTAGTCCGGGACAGATTATATGGCTACACCTTC. This encodes CASSLVRDRLYGYTF. The J gene is TRBJ1-2, the V gene TRBV7-2, with 7 positions matching TRBD1. J gave up 5 bases and V 1 base, and 7 bases lay outside the gene matches. CDR3 length equals 15 residues. Germline V lookup: CDR1 SGHTA, CDR2 FQGNSA.

The chain recombines TRBV28 with TRBJ2-7, with no clear D. The CDR3 runs to 13 residues. Germline values: CDR1 MDHEN, CDR2 SYDVKM. Trimming shortened V by 1 base and J by 2 bases, and 6 bases separated the two germline ends. As DNA, the CDR3 is TGTGCCAGCAGTTTATACGGCACCTACGAGCAGTACTTC. Translating it yields CASSLYGTYEQYF.

This clone turned up a few times. This CDR3 reads CSAGQDVNRGYTF. In DNA form, the CDR3 reads TGCAGCGCGGGACAGGACGTTAATCGTGGCTACACCTTC. This rearrangement joins TRBV29-1 to TRBJ1-2, with 8 bases fitting TRBD1. Trimming at V came to 7 bases and at J to 7 bases, leaving 11 bases not matched to a gene. Germline V gene lookup returns CDR1 SQVTM and CDR2 ANQGSEA. CDR3 size: 13 residues.

The chain joins TRBV5-5 to TRBJ1-3; 8 positions agree with TRBD1. The ends lost 2 bases at V and 0 bases at J; junction bases unmatched: 10. Germline V lookup: CDR1 SGHKS, CDR2 YYEKEE (reference sequence). The CDR3 totals 18 residues. CDR3 nucleotides: TGTGCCAGCAGCTTTCGTTCGGGACAGGCTCTCTCTGGAAACACCATATATTTT. The encoded protein is CASSFRSGQALSGNTIYF.

The V call is TRBV19, the J call TRBJ2-7; D possibly uses TRBD1 or TRBD2 (6 bases each). CDR1 and CDR2 (germline): LNHDA, SQIVND (reference sequence). V was pared by 9 bases and J by 5 bases, with 26 bases between. This CDR3 has 16 amino acids. The CDR3 is CASGTRGHFGADEQYF. CDR3 nucleotides: TGTGCCAGCGGAACACGGGGGCATTTTGGGGCTGACGAGCAGTACTTC.

J is TRBJ2-7 and V is TRBV30; TRBD1 aligns across 8 bases. Germline V lookup: CDR1 GTSNPN, CDR2 SVGIG (reference sequence). The CDR3 spans 16 residues. V dropped 1 base and J dropped 0; count of bases not matched to a gene: 8. The CDR3 reads CAWSGPGQVPSYEQYF. DNA of the CDR3: TGTGCCTGGAGTGGGCCGGGACAGGTTCCCTCCTACGAGCAGTACTTC.

The CDR3 loop is CASSMAGGQVEAFF. Written as DNA, the CDR3 is TGTGCCAGTAGTATGGCAGGCGGACAGGTTGAAGCTTTCTTT. The chain has TRBV19 and TRBJ1-1; 7 bases map to TRBD1. V was pared by 3 bases and J by 7 bases, with 8 bases of the junction left unmatched. Germline CDR1 LNHDA, CDR2 SQIVND (reference sequence). There are 14 residues in the CDR3. The full variable domain, in which reference TRBV19 and TRBJ1-1 provide the parts outside the CDR3, is DGGITQSPKYLFRKEGQNVTLSCEQNLNHDAMYWYRQDPGQGLRLIYYSQIVNDFQKGDIAEGYSVSREKKESFPLTVTSAQKNPTAFYLCASSMAGGQVEAFFGQGTRLTVV.

The chain joins TRBV9 to TRBJ1-6, with D unresolved. Per germline, CDR1 SGDLS and CDR2 YYNGEE. Trimming took off 0 bases at V and 8 bases at J, with 6 bases between the two ends. This CDR3 contains 13 residues. The CDR3 spells CASSVVEDSPLHF. The CDR3 DNA follows: TGTGCCAGCAGCGTAGTCGAGGATTCACCCCTCCACTTT. Together with reference TRBV9 and TRBJ1-6, the CDR3 gives the full variable domain: DSGVTQTPKHLITATGQRVTLRCSPRSGDLSVYWYQQSLDQGLQFLIQYYNGEERAKGNILERFSAQQFPDLHSELNLSSLELGDSALYFCASSVVEDSPLHFGNGTRLTVT.

CDR3 bases: TGTGCCAGCAGCTCATTGCTCAGGGTCTCTGGAAACACCATATATTTT. As protein: CASSSLLRVSGNTIYF. V and J are TRBV5-5 and TRBJ1-3; D may be TRBD1 (5 bases). The CDR3 has 16 amino acids. Germline V gene data show CDR1 as SGHKS and CDR2 as YYEKEE (reference sequence). Trimming pared 3 bases from V and 0 bases from J, leaving 13 bases between. Using reference TRBV5-5 and TRBJ1-3 for the parts outside the CDR3, the full variable domain is DAGVTQSPTHLIKTRGQQVTLRCSPISGHKSVSWYQQVLGQGPQFIFQYYEKEERGRGNFPDRFSARQFPNYSSELNVNALLLGDSALYLCASSSLLRVSGNTIYFGEGSWLTVV.

The rearrangement links TRBV4-1 to TRBJ2-7; D is ambiguous. Germline loops: CDR1 MGHRA, CDR2 YSYEKL. Trimming stripped 0 bases from V and 7 bases from J, with 10 bases between. The CDR3 has 13 amino acids. The CDR3 reads CASSQDLGREQYF. The CDR3 DNA follows: TGCGCCAGCAGCCAAGACCTAGGGCGGGAGCAGTACTTC.

This clone was seen a handful of times. The chain recombines TRBV28 with TRBJ2-7, with 9 bases identical to TRBD2. The CDR3 has 15 amino acids. CDR1 and CDR2 from the germline V gene are MDHEN and SYDVKM. The trim removed 4 bases at V and 7 bases at J, leaving 11 bases unmatched. The CDR3 region has the DNA TGTGCCAGCAGTTCCCCCCTAGCGGGACCCCTTGAGCAGTACTTC. It specifies CASSSPLAGPLEQYF. The full variable domain, its missing parts supplied by reference TRBV28 and TRBJ2-7, is DVKVTQSSRYLVKRTGEKVFLECVQDMDHENMFWYRQDPGLGLRLIYFSYDVKMKEKGDIPEGYSVSREKKERFSLILESASTNQTSMYLCASSSPLAGPLEQYFGPGTRLTVT.

The chain joins TRBV27 to TRBJ1-4; D is uncertain. The CDR3 has 15 residues. Germline CDR1 and CDR2: MNHEY and SMNVEV (reference sequence). Trimming left V 3 bases short and J 0 bases short, with 8 bases between. CDR3 amino acids: CASSFAGATNEKLFF. CDR3 coding DNA: TGTGCCAGCAGTTTTGCCGGGGCAACTAATGAAAAACTGTTTTTT.

The chain is built from TRBV20-1 and TRBJ2-5, with TRBD2 matching over 10 bases. The CDR3 is made up of 15 amino acids. The germline V gene has CDR1 DFQATT and CDR2 SNEGSKA (reference sequence). Germline trimming cut 3 bases from V and 7 bases from J; bases unmatched to any gene: 11. The CDR3: CSASTSGAGLGTQYF. The CDR3 nucleotides read TGCAGTGCTAGTACTAGCGGGGCCGGTTTGGGGACCCAGTACTTC.

This clone was observed a single time. Here the CDR3 DNA reads TGTGCCAGCAGTGACACAGGATCCCTAGGATACAATGAGCAGTTCTTC. Amino acids: CASSDTGSLGYNEQFF. The chain couples TRBV6-1 to TRBJ2-1; the D gene is possibly TRBD1 (5 bases). The CDR3 totals 16 residues. V lost 3 bases, J lost 4 bases, and 16 bases lay in between. Per germline, CDR1 MNHNS and CDR2 SASEGT.

This clone was seen a single time. The V and J genes are TRBV3-1 (or the pseudogene TRBV3-2) and TRBJ2-1; D unresolved. The CDR3 is made up of 15 amino acids. Deletions cut 1 base from V and 5 bases from J, with 12 bases between. Germline V lookup: CDR1 LGHDT, CDR2 YNNKEL (reference sequence). As DNA, the CDR3 is TGTGCCAGCAGCCAAGGGAACTTCCGGGACAATGAGCAGTTCTTC. This codes for CASSQGNFRDNEQFF.

This clone came up a few times. The chain links TRBV3-1 (or the pseudogene TRBV3-2) to TRBJ1-5; weak D call: TRBD1 (6 bases). V gave up 4 bases and J gave up 1 base, with 11 bases separating them. This CDR3 has 15 residues. CDR1 is LGHDT, CDR2 YNNKEL, per germline (reference sequence). CDR3 in DNA: TGTGCCAGCAGCCTTTCAGGACAGAGCAATCAGCCCCAGCATTTT. Its protein product is CASSLSGQSNQPQHF.

This clone showed up just once. The V gene is TRBV19, the J gene TRBJ1-2; the D is unclear. Germline CDR1 LNHDA, CDR2 SQIVND (reference sequence). With 4 bases removed from V and 4 bases from J, the gap between germline ends came to 10 bases. There are 13 residues in the CDR3. The CDR3: CASSTPLIYGYTF. The CDR3 DNA follows: TGTGCCAGTAGTACGCCGCTCATCTATGGCTACACCTTC.

The rearrangement joins TRBV5-1 to TRBJ2-2, with D possibly being TRBD1 (5 bases). The CDR3 is made up of 14 amino acids. V lost 4 bases and J lost 5, with 12 bases in between. CDR1 and CDR2 from the germline V gene are SGHRS and YFSETQ. CDR3 nucleotide sequence: TGCGCCAGCAGCACCCAGGGAAGAACCGGGGAGCTGTTTTTT. This encodes CASSTQGRTGELFF. Together with reference TRBV5-1 and TRBJ2-2, the CDR3 gives the full variable domain: KAGVTQTPRYLIKTRGQQVTLSCSPISGHRSVSWYQQTPGQGLQFLFEYFSETQRNKGNFPGRFSGRQFSNSRSEMNVSTLELGDSALYLCASSTQGRTGELFFGEGSRLTVL.

This clone was found a few times. The chain joins TRBV27 to TRBJ1-6; tentatively, D is TRBD1 (5 bases). Trimming took off 5 bases at V and 5 bases at J, with 19 bases between the two ends. This CDR3 is built from 17 residues. CDR1 and CDR2 from the germline V gene are MNHEY and SMNVEV (reference sequence). The CDR3 sequence is CASSPTTAYSNNSPLHF. The CDR3 nucleotides are TGTGCCAGCAGTCCGACGACAGCTTATTCTAATAATTCACCCCTCCACTTT.

This chain links TRBV9 with TRBJ2-1; the match to TRBD2 covers 9 bases. This CDR3 has 14 amino acids. Germline V gene sequence: CDR1 SGDLS, CDR2 YYNGEE. The V and J ends lost 0 bases and 12 bases, in that order; junction bases with no gene match: 7. The CDR3, as DNA: TGTGCCAGCAGCGTAGCGGCTAGCGGGGACGGGCAGTTCTTC. Translating gives CASSVAASGDGQFF.

This chain connects TRBV11-2 to TRBJ2-1, with 8 positions matching TRBD1. Germline trimming cut 4 bases from V and 13 bases from J; bases unmatched to any gene: 9. The CDR3 has 13 amino acids. CDR1 is SGHAT and CDR2 is FQNNGV in the germline V gene. The CDR3 DNA reads as TGTGCCAGCAGCTCGGGACAGGTGGGGCTACAGTTCTTC. This encodes CASSSGQVGLQFF. The complete variable domain, with remaining parts taken from reference TRBV11-2 and TRBJ2-1, reads EAGVAQSPRYKIIEKRQSVAFWCNPISGHATLYWYQQILGQGPKLLIQFQNNGVVDDSQLPKDRFSAERLKGVDSTLKIQPAKLEDSAVYLCASSSGQVGLQFFGPGTRLTVL.

V usage is TRBV28 and J usage is TRBJ1-1, with 9 bases lining up with TRBD1. Losses at the gene ends were 7 bases for V and 0 bases for J; bases not matched to a gene: 3. The CDR3 runs to 14 residues. Germline V gives CDR1 MDHEN, CDR2 SYDVKM. DNA for the CDR3: TGTGCCAGCAAGGACAGGGGCATGAACACTGAAGCTTTCTTT. This sequence encodes CASKDRGMNTEAFF.

The rearrangement joins TRBV6-5 to TRBJ2-5, with 7 nucleotides matching TRBD2. Trimming cost V 6 bases and J 3 bases; bases outside gene matches: 7. Germline V CDR1 and CDR2: MNHEY, SVGAGI. This CDR3 has 14 amino acids. The CDR3 spells CASRPAGPEETQYF. CDR3 DNA sequence: TGTGCCAGCAGGCCAGCGGGGCCCGAAGAGACCCAGTACTTC.

CDR3: CASSLEGQGIYEQYF. CDR3 in DNA: TGTGCCAGCAGTCTTGAGGGACAGGGGATCTACGAGCAGTACTTC. The genes are TRBV7-8 and TRBJ2-7; TRBD1 aligns across 10 bases. V shed 6 bases and J 3 bases; nucleotides not matched to a gene: 8. Germline CDR1 is SGHVS and CDR2 is FQNEAQ. This CDR3 region has 15 residues.

This chain joins TRBV6-1 and TRBJ2-7, with TRBD2 identical over 12 bases. Germline trimming cut 4 bases from V and 0 bases from J; bases unmatched to any gene: 7. The CDR3 has 17 residues. Germline loops: CDR1 MNHNS, CDR2 SASEGT. The CDR3 here is CASSGTSGARPSYEQYF. The DNA for the CDR3 is TGTGCCAGCAGTGGGACTAGCGGGGCCCGCCCCTCCTACGAGCAGTACTTC.

V is TRBV7-8 and J is TRBJ2-7; weak D call: TRBD1 (5 bases). The ends were cut back, 5 bases at V and 3 bases at J, with 11 bases in the middle. The CDR3 spans 13 residues. Germline CDR1 SGHVS, CDR2 FQNEAQ. DNA for the CDR3: TGTGCCAGCAGCCCAACAGGAAGCTACGAGCAGTACTTC. This encodes CASSPTGSYEQYF. The whole variable domain, remainder taken from reference TRBV7-8 and TRBJ2-7, is GAGVSQSPRYKVAKRGQDVALRCDPISGHVSLFWYQQALGQGPEFLTYFQNEAQLDKSGLPSDRFFAERPEGSVSTLKIQRTQQEDSAVYLCASSPTGSYEQYFGPGTRLTVT.